This TCR beta chain was identified during a study of Graves' ophthalmopathy and Graves' hyperthyroidism (dated 2018 in TCRdb). With respect to the entire study: Stable hyperthyroidism was defined as no progression to ophthalmopathy within 18 months of follow-up. TCR beta repertoire signatures were used to distinguish Graves' ophthalmopathy from Graves' hyperthyroidism and to predict progression to ophthalmopathy. In total, approximately 130 blood samples were TCR-sequenced: some 43 ophthalmopathy, 80 or so hyperthyroidism and some 17 hyperthyroidism-to-ophthalmopathy patients. To explore V-J signatures distinguishing ophthalmopathy from hyperthyroidism, a discovery set of around 97 patients (about 43 ophthalmopathy, 55 to 60 stable hyperthyroidism) was enrolled. For independent validation, a separate cohort was made up of approximately 18 hyperthyroidism patients plus 17 patients who later progressed from hyperthyroidism to ophthalmopathy. In roughly 6 hyperthyroidism patients, the T-cell repertoires found in thyroid tissue were compared with those found in blood. After sampling, hyperthyroidism patients received methimazole starting at 30 mg daily, and ophthalmopathy patients received high-dose intravenous methylprednisolone.

V is clipped by 7 bases and J by 7 bases, and the sequence between their germline boundaries is 22 bases long. CDR3 length: 15 amino acids, cysteine to phenylalanine. Only the CDR3 DNA stays, 45 bases, in frame from base 1. The CDR1 and CDR2 encoded by the germline V gene are SNHLY and FYNNEI. This clonotype showed up many times. The antigen it binds to is not known. No clone much larger than this one lies a single base away; base qualities are absent. The hyperthyroidism patients were 18 to 65 years old and newly diagnosed, with a disease duration of less than 2 months. Patients were excluded if they had other autoimmune diseases, uncontrolled infections, pregnancy or lactation. Diagnosis relied on clinical symptoms, serum thyroxine, TRAb, thyroid ultrasound and orbital computed tomography. Total RNA was extracted using Trizol reagent, and RNA quality was checked on an Agilent 2100 Bioanalyzer. Broader findings and caveats from the paper: Ophthalmopathy was separated from stable hyperthyroidism by the 13-signature model with just under 90% sensitivity and less than 82% specificity in cross-validation and with 80%/75% in the test set. Most expanded thyroid clonotypes with frequency above 0.001 were also detected in blood, suggesting blood repertoires may reflect the thyroid immune response. In validation, the model predicted ophthalmopathy progression with 55% to 71% sensitivity and roughly 78% specificity; 12 predicted patients were CT-confirmed with GO in a median of roughly 6.8 months. Sample size was not predetermined statistically, and investigators were not blinded to group allocation.

TCR beta CDR3 regions were amplified from RNA transcripts for repertoire sequencing. HTBI primers and the Qiagen OneStep RT-PCR kit were used in a first-round RT-PCR, which was followed by a second-round multiplex PCR, size selection and purification. Sequencing of the libraries was carried out on an Illumina HiSeq2000 in paired-end mode with 100 bp reads. The authors' analysis ran thus. Reads were processed with SOAPnuke, discarding reads with adapters, uncalled bases, mean Phred below 15, or no exact constant-primer or identifier match. High-quality paired reads were merged with COPE v1.2.5. Clonotypes were defined as unique nucleotide sequences and were aligned to IMGT TRB V, D and J references using MiTCR v1.1. Only V-J combinations with frequency above 0.0001 were analysed, covering around 99% of repertoires. For each V-J combination, a TCR clonal expansion and chaos score was defined as F50 clonal expansion divided by the chaos observed in the TCRdist matrix. Welch's t-statistics and random forest were used to reduce features to about a dozen V-J combinations, which were fed into a naive Bayes classifier. Thyroid-blood repertoire similarity was quantified with the Morisita-Horn index. The public reads were quality trimmed at Q25 with fastp and then assembled into clones with MiXCR by TCRdb, keeping productive beta chains. Duplicate CDR3 protein sequences are folded into a single record with the most common DNA and genes. These V and J calls rely on TCRdb rather than the paper's analysis. The sample table shows around 1,200,000 distinct CDR3 sequences, and 35% to 45% are seen once. The ten largest account for over 8.5% of the sample.

Sequencing used peripheral blood or thyroid tissue (not recorded which). The receptor comes from an adult man with Graves' hyperthyroidism. Recombination linked TRBV2 to TRBJ1-1; the D gene is perhaps TRBD1, from 5 matching bases. The CDR3 protein: CASTDGLRPGGEAFF. The base sequence is TGTGCCAGCACCGACGGGTTACGGCCGGGGGGTGAAGCTTTCTTT.